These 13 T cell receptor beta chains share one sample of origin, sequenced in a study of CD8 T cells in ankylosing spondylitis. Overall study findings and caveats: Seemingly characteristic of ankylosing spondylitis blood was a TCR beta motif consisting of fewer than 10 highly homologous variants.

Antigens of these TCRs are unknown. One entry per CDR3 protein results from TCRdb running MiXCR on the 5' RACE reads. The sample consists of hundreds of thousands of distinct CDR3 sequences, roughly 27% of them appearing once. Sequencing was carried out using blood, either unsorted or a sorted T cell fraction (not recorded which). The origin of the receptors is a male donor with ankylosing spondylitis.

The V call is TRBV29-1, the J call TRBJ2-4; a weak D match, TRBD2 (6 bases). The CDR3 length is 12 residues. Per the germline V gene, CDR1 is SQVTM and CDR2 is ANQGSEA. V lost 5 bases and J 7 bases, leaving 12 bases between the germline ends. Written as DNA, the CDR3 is TGCAGCGTTCTTCCGAGCGGGAACATTCAGTACTTC. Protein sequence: CSVLPSGNIQYF.

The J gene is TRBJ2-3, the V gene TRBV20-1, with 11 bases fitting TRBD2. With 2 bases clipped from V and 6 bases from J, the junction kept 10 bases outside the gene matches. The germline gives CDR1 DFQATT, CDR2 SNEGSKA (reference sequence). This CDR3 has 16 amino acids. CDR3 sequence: CSARPRGLAVWDTQYF. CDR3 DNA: TGCAGTGCTAGACCCCGGGGACTAGCGGTCTGGGATACGCAGTATTTT.

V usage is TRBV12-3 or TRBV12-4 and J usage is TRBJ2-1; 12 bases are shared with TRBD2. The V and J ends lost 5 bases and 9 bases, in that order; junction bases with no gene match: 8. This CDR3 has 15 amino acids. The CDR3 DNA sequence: TGTGCCAGCAGTCTCAGGACTAGCGGGACTGGTGAGCAGTTCTTC. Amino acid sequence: CASSLRTSGTGEQFF.

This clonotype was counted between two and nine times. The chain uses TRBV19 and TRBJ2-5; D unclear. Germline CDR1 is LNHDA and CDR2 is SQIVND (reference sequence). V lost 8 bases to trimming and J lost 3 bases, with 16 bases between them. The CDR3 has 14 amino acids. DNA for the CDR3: TGTGCCAGTGGGCCAACGGGCAGTAAAGAGACCCAGTACTTC. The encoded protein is CASGPTGSKETQYF.

CDR3 DNA sequence: TGTGCCAGCAGTGAAAATAGCGGGAGTGACATTCAGTACTTC. Translating it yields CASSENSGSDIQYF. This chain uses TRBV2 with TRBJ2-4; TRBD2 aligns across 9 bases. The J segment lost 8 bases and the V segment lost 2 bases, leaving 4 bases of the junction unmatched. The germline gives CDR1 SNHLY, CDR2 FYNNEI. CDR3 length equals 14 residues.

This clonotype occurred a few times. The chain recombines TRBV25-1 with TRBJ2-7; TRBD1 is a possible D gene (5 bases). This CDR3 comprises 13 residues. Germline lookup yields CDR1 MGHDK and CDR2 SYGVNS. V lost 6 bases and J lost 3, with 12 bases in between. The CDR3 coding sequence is TGTGCCAGCAGAGTCCAGGGTTTCTACGAGCAGTACGTC. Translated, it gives CASRVQGFYEQYV.

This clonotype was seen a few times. The CDR3 DNA sequence: TGTGCCAGCAGCGTAGTAGCGGACAATGAGCAGTTCTTC. As protein: CASSVVADNEQFF. The V and J genes are TRBV9 and TRBJ2-1; tentatively, D is TRBD2 (6 bases). The V gene's germline CDR1 is SGDLS and CDR2 YYNGEE. The CDR3 covers 13 residues. Trimming cost V 0 bases and J 5 bases, with 6 bases left between them.

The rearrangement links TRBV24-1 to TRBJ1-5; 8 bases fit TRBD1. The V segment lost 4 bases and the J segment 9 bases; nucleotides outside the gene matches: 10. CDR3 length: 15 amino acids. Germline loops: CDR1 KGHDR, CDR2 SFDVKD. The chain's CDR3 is CATSESTGDSLPQHF. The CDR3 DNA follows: TGTGCCACCAGTGAATCGACAGGGGACTCCTTGCCCCAGCATTTT.

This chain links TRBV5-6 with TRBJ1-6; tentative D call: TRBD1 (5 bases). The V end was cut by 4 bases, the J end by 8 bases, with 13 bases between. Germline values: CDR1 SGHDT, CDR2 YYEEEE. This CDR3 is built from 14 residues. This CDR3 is CASSRRGRDSPLHF. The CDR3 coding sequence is TGTGCCAGCAGCCGGCGGGGGAGAGATTCACCCCTCCACTTT.

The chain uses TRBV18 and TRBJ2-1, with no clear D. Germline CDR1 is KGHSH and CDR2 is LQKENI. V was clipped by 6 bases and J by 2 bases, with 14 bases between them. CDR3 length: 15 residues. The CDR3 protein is CASSPRVAAYNEQFF. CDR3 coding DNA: TGTGCCAGCTCTCCCCGGGTGGCCGCCTACAATGAGCAGTTCTTC. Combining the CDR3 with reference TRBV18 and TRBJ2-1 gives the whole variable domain NAGVMQNPRHLVRRRGQEARLRCSPMKGHSHVYWYRQLPEEGLKFMVYLQKENIIDESGMPKERFSAEFPKEGPSILRIQQVVRGDSAAYFCASSPRVAAYNEQFFGPGTRLTVL.

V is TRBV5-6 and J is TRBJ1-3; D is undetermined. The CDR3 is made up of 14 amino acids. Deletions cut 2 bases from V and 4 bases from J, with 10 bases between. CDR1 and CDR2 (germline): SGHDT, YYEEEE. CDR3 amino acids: CASSFSPSGNTIYF. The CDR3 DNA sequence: TGTGCCAGCAGCTTTAGTCCGTCGGGAAACACCATATATTTT.

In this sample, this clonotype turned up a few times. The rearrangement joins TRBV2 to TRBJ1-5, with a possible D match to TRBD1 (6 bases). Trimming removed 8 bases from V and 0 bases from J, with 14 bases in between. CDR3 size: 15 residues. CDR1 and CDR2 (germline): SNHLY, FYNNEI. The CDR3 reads CASARGEYSNQPQHF. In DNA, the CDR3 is TGTGCCAGCGCCAGGGGCGAATATAGCAATCAGCCCCAGCATTTT.

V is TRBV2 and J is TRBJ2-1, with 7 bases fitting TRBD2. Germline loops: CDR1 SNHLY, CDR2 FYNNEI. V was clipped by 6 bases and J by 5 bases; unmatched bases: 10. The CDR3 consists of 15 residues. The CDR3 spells CASRREGLENNEQFF. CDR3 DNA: TGTGCCAGCAGGAGGGAGGGACTTGAAAACAATGAGCAGTTCTTC.